This is a list of T cell receptor beta chains from one sample in a study of identical twins. TCRdb reprocessed the 5' RACE reads via MiXCR and lists one record per CDR3 protein. This table has more than 200,000 distinct CDR3 sequences, about an eighth appearing once. The sample was memory (CD45RO+) T cells sorted from blood. Source of these receptors: a woman under 30 in good health. Each CDR3 is given with its conserved first and last residue.

V gene: TRBV20-1
CDR3 protein: CSASLHYEQYF

V gene: TRBV12-3/TRBV12-4
CDR3 protein: CASRGLNYGYTF

V gene: TRBV3-1
CDR3 protein: CASSQAGSGETQYF

V gene: TRBV3-1
CDR3 protein: CASSQRQGGNYGYTF

V gene: TRBV20-1
CDR3 protein: CSASRPSGNTIYF

V gene: TRBV6-5
CDR3 protein: CASSYSNQGVGQFF

V gene: TRBV7-9
CDR3 protein: CASSYTGTSGIREQYF

V gene: TRBV29-1
CDR3 protein: CSARERGNTEAFF

V gene: TRBV21-1
CDR3 protein: CASSSGLAGASSYNEQFF

V gene: TRBV29-1
CDR3 protein: CSVEDTSRDTQYF

V gene: TRBV19
CDR3 protein: CASSIGISGANVLTF

V gene: TRBV5-1
CDR3 protein: CASTDHSGDPQETQYF

V gene: TRBV6-1
CDR3 protein: CASSIDGRTNYGYTF

V gene: TRBV7-2
CDR3 protein: CASSLVSVNYGYTF

V gene: TRBV25-1
CDR3 protein: CASGTGSRAATGELFF

V gene: TRBV7-8
CDR3 protein: CASSLRDRGVYEQYF

V gene: TRBV3-1
CDR3 protein: CASSQAPSRQETQYF

V gene: TRBV3-1
CDR3 protein: CASSRGPSNNEQFF

V gene: TRBV6-4
CDR3 protein: CASSEGDTGELFF

V gene: TRBV11-2
CDR3 protein: CASSLTSGTGELFF

V gene: TRBV20-1
CDR3 protein: CSAKKDSLNTEAFF

V gene: TRBV12-3/TRBV12-4
CDR3 protein: CASGRGLAGNTDTQYF

V gene: TRBV6-2/TRBV6-3
CDR3 protein: CASSGDTGELFF

V gene: TRBV12-3/TRBV12-4
CDR3 protein: CASSFRAGGALGEQFF

V gene: TRBV11-2
CDR3 protein: CASSRTRGGYLTYEQYF

V gene: TRBV3-1
CDR3 protein: CASSQDGGPRELFF

V gene: TRBV20-1
CDR3 protein: CSARRSSGGSTDTQYF

V gene: TRBV11-3
CDR3 protein: CASGLGIANTEAFF

V gene: TRBV14
CDR3 protein: CASSQDLGVAMNTEAFF

V gene: TRBV15
CDR3 protein: CATSIRDQDYEQYF

V gene: TRBV18
CDR3 protein: CASSLQGQMGYEQYF

V gene: TRBV12-3/TRBV12-4
CDR3 protein: CASSLGMTDTQYF

V gene: TRBV6-5
CDR3 protein: CASSYRSGNYEQYF

V gene: TRBV20-1
CDR3 protein: CSARLGWQNTEAFF

V gene: TRBV3-1
CDR3 protein: CASSLGTGGEQYF

V gene: TRBV29-1
CDR3 protein: CSVVTTSGSSYNEQFF

V gene: TRBV7-2
CDR3 protein: CASSLVGDPYNEQFF

V gene: TRBV20-1
CDR3 protein: CSASRDSDYGYTF

V gene: TRBV4-2
CDR3 protein: CASSQDLRSSGNTIYF

V gene: TRBV12-3/TRBV12-4
CDR3 protein: CASSLAPGYEQYF

V gene: TRBV5-4
CDR3 protein: CASSVGDPGTQYF

V gene: TRBV7-2
CDR3 protein: CASSRGGAGAYEQYF

V gene: TRBV10-3
CDR3 protein: CAISVGLAEYNEQFF

V gene: TRBV5-1
CDR3 protein: CASSLAPGDTGELFF

V gene: TRBV20-1
CDR3 protein: CSAILSGHEQFF

V gene: TRBV7-2
CDR3 protein: CASSLQGARGANVLTF

V gene: TRBV20-1
CDR3 protein: CSARGTSEGYEQYF

V gene: TRBV20-1
CDR3 protein: CSARIRGQRNTEAFF

V gene: TRBV20-1
CDR3 protein: CSAIKTGGSTDTQYF

V gene: TRBV5-1
CDR3 protein: CASSLISGGNYEQYF

V gene: TRBV5-1
CDR3 protein: CASSLPGADEAFF

V gene: TRBV9
CDR3 protein: CASSVGPADTDTQYF